This TCR beta chain was sequenced in a study of T cell responses to AZD1222 COVID-19 vaccine. TCRdb's copy holds only in-frame clones and misses some; the assay was immunoSEQ multiplex PCR. The table lists roughly 180,000 clones, approximately 87% of them singletons. This CDR3 is built from 13 residues. The ends were cut back, 4 bases at V and 8 bases at J, with 11 bases in the middle. Germline V gene data show CDR1 as KGHDR and CDR2 as SFDVKD. This clone was seen once. Here the sequenced sample was peripheral blood, taken on day 0 of MenACWY control vaccination. The chain carries TRBV24-1 and TRBJ1-3; D is ambiguous. This receptor was obtained from an adult in good health. The CDR3 spells CATSDSKKDTIYF. The CDR3, as DNA: TGTGCCACCAGTGACAGCAAAAAGGACACCATATATTTT.